One and the same sample provided the 16 T cell receptor beta chains below, sequenced in a study of shared clonotypes between healthy human individuals. TCRdb's table, derived via immunoSEQ multiplex PCR, lists solely in-frame clones and lacks some. The table shows a few hundred thousand clones, with 60% to 80% occurring only once. The sequenced sample was PBMCs. The receptors derive from a woman between 35 and 50 years old in good health. Some clones in this sample may be carry-over from other donors' samples.

The CDR3 nucleotides read TGTGCCAGCGGGTTCAAGGGAGGCTACACCTTC. Translation: CASGFKGGYTF. This chain joins TRBV6-5 and TRBJ1-2; D is unclear. Germline V CDR1 and CDR2: MNHEY, SVGAGI. V dropped 8 bases and J dropped 8 bases, with 12 bases sitting between them. The CDR3 has 11 amino acids.

This clone turned up a few times. This chain connects TRBV19 to TRBJ2-4, with D unresolved. Trimming pared 4 bases from V and 4 bases from J, leaving 11 bases between. From germline, CDR1 is LNHDA and CDR2 SQIVND (reference sequence). The CDR3 has 14 amino acids. CDR3 region: CASSTPGLKNIQYF. The CDR3 DNA reads TGTGCCAGTAGTACCCCGGGCCTAAAAAACATTCAGTACTTC.

This chain connects TRBV18 to TRBJ2-5; 13 nucleotides align to TRBD2. V lost 4 bases to trimming and J lost 4 bases; unmatched junction nucleotides: 9. CDR3 size: 17 residues. Germline CDR1 and CDR2: KGHSH and LQKENI. CDR3 residues: CASSLQPGLAGSETQYF. The DNA of the CDR3 is TGTGCCAGCTCACTGCAACCGGGACTAGCGGGGTCAGAGACCCAGTACTTC.

This sequence joins TRBV4-1 and TRBJ2-3; D is undetermined. V was shortened by 0 bases and J by 0 bases, with 7 bases between the two germline ends. The CDR3 runs to 15 residues. Per germline, CDR1 MGHRA and CDR2 YSYEKL. CDR3 coding DNA: TGCGCCAGCAGCCAAGAGTTCACCAGCACAGATACGCAGTATTTT. It specifies CASSQEFTSTDTQYF.

In this sample, this clone turned up many times. The chain has TRBV15 and TRBJ2-2, with 8 bases matching TRBD1. CDR1 LNHNV and CDR2 YYDKDF come from the germline V gene (reference sequence). The CDR3 is made up of 14 amino acids. J gave up 7 bases and V 3 bases, and 4 bases lay outside the gene matches. This CDR3 reads CATSRDREVGELFF. DNA for the CDR3: TGTGCCACCAGCAGGGACAGGGAGGTCGGGGAGCTGTTTTTT.

With respect to this clone: With a far larger clone one base away, a read error is the likely cause. CDR3 protein: CASSPLDSSHEQYF. The CDR3, as DNA: TGTGCCAGCTCACCACTTGATTCTTCCCACGAGCAGTACTTC. The chain combines TRBV18 with TRBJ2-7; unclear D gene. Germline V gene sequence: CDR1 KGHSH, CDR2 LQKENI. This CDR3 has 14 amino acids. V was pared by 1 base and J by 5 bases, with 12 bases between.

This clone was seen repeatedly, ten times or more. The same CDR3 arises from other DNA sequences in this sample as well. CDR3: CASSLHSGRAGQYF. The CDR3 DNA follows: TGTGCCAGCAGTTTGCATAGCGGGAGGGCCGGGCAGTATTTT. The rearrangement uses TRBV28 and TRBJ2-3; 11 positions agree with TRBD2. The trim removed 3 bases at V and 11 bases at J, leaving 7 bases unmatched. Germline loops: CDR1 MDHEN, CDR2 SYDVKM. The CDR3 length is 14 residues.

About this clone: With a far larger clone one base away, a read error is the likely cause. The rearrangement uses TRBV15 and TRBJ1-1; TRBD1 matches at 7 bases. The germline V gene has CDR1 LNHNV and CDR2 YYDKDF (reference sequence). This CDR3 region has 12 residues. For the CDR3, the DNA is TGTGCCTCCAGCAGGGGGTACACTGAAGCTTTCTTT. This encodes CASSRGYTEAFF.

This chain links TRBV6-1 with TRBJ1-1, with D possibly TRBD1 on 6 matching bases. Trimming took 8 bases from V and 3 from J, leaving 16 bases between them. This CDR3 is 14 amino acids long. Germline assignment: CDR1 MNHNS and CDR2 SASEGT. CDR3 loop: CASSGTGRDTEAFF. DNA for the CDR3: TGTGCCAGCTCTGGTACAGGGCGCGACACTGAAGCTTTCTTT.

The rearrangement uses TRBV29-1 and TRBJ1-1; maybe TRBD1 (5 bases). Germline values: CDR1 SQVTM, CDR2 ANQGSEA. The CDR3 has 13 amino acids. V was clipped by 5 bases and J by 2 bases, with 12 bases between them. CDR3 nucleotide sequence: TGCAGCGTTAGATCTGGGGGAAACACTGAAGCTTTCTTT. Its protein is CSVRSGGNTEAFF.

The chain employs TRBV7-7 and TRBJ2-2; the D is unclear. The CDR3 spans 16 residues. V was pared by 3 bases and J by 5 bases, with 16 bases between. Germline CDR1 reads SSHAT; CDR2 reads FNYEAQ (reference sequence). This CDR3 is CASSLDGGRRTGELFF. The CDR3 coding sequence is TGTGCCAGCAGCTTGGATGGCGGCAGACGAACCGGGGAGCTGTTTTTT.

The chain couples TRBV9 to TRBJ2-1; D might be TRBD2 (5 bases). CDR1 and CDR2 from the germline V gene are SGDLS and YYNGEE. The CDR3 loop spans 13 amino acids. The V gene lost 1 base and the J gene lost 8 bases, with 10 bases spanning the gap. Here the CDR3 reads CASSVFLADEQFF. The CDR3 DNA sequence: TGTGCCAGCAGCGTATTTCTAGCCGATGAGCAGTTCTTC.

The V gene is TRBV6-4, the J gene TRBJ2-1, with TRBD1 matching 9 bases. With 4 bases clipped from V and 7 bases from J, the junction kept 8 bases outside the gene matches. The CDR3 loop spans 15 amino acids. The germline V gene has CDR1 MRHNA and CDR2 SNTAGT. The CDR3: CASSAPGQGRNEQFF. DNA of the CDR3: TGTGCCAGCAGTGCCCCGGGACAGGGAAGGAATGAGCAGTTCTTC.

Of note for this clone: The junction departs from the called germline gene at one end, perhaps through a read error. This sequence joins TRBV7-7 and TRBJ2-3; no clear D gene. Germline CDR1 is SSHAT and CDR2 is FNYEAQ (reference sequence). The CDR3 has 13 residues. In DNA form, the CDR3 reads TGTGCTAGCAGCCCGACAACCCACGGTACGCAGTATTTT. Its translation is CASSPTTHGTQYF.

The chain joins TRBV30 to TRBJ1-1; D is unclear. The CDR3 has 14 residues. Germline lookup yields CDR1 GTSNPN and CDR2 SVGIG (reference sequence). V shed 5 bases and J shed 5 bases, with 18 bases lying between them. The CDR3 loop is CAWGGVTRRTEAFF. The CDR3 DNA sequence: TGTGCCTGGGGTGGGGTCACCCGTCGGACTGAAGCTTTCTTT.

This chain links TRBV7-8 with TRBJ1-1; a possible D gene is TRBD1 (5 bases). This CDR3 comprises 15 residues. CDR1 is SGHVS, CDR2 FQNEAQ, per germline. The V end lost 0 bases, the J end lost 0 bases, and 8 bases lay between the germline ends. CDR3 amino acids: CASSLAEGVNTEAFF. The CDR3 DNA follows: TGTGCCAGCAGCTTAGCGGAAGGGGTGAACACTGAAGCTTTCTTT.